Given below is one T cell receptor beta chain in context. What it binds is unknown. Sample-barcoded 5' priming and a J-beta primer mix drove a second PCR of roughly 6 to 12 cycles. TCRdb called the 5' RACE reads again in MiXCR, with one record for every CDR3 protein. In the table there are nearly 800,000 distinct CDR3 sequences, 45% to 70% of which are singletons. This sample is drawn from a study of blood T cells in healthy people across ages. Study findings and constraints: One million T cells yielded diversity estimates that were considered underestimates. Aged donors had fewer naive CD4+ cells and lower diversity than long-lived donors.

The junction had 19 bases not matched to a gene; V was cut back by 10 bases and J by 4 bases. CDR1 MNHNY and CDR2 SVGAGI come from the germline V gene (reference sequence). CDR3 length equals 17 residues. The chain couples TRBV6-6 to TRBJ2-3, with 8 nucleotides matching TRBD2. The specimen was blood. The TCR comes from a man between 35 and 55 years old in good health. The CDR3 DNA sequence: TGTGCCACCGGGCTTCCGGGGGGGCTGTCTGAGGCAGATACGCAGTATTTT. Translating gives CATGLPGGLSEADTQYF.